These T cell receptor beta chains were read from a single sample in a study of blood T cell repertoires in COVID-19. Clones were read by immunoSEQ multiplex PCR, and TCRdb kept only the in-frame ones, dropping some. The sample has tens of thousands of clones, 91% seen once; the top ten hold around 13%. Sequencing used peripheral blood. The receptors come from a human donor with active COVID-19. The donor label of this sample is uncertain. Each CDR3 is given with its conserved first and last residue. Each record gives: J gene, V gene, clone size, D gene, CDR3 DNA, CDR3 protein. D genes are given only for firm matches. Not every row has a clone size; where given, it reads once, few, many or a size class.

TRBJ2-5 | TRBV5-5 | . | TRBD1 | TGTGCCAGCAGCCCAGAGGGACAGGGTATGGAGACCCAGTACTTC | CASSPEGQGMETQYF
TRBJ2-7 | TRBV28 | once | . | TGTGCCAGCAGCTTAATAGGGAGCGAGCAGTACTTC | CASSLIGSEQYF
TRBJ2-1 | TRBV3-1/TRBV3-2 | . | . | TGTGCCAGCAGCCGACCCACAGGAAACAATGAGCAGTTCTTC | CASSRPTGNNEQFF
TRBJ1-5 | TRBV28 | . | . | TGTGCCAGCAGTATCCTACAGGGAATTAGCAATCAGCCCCAGCATTTT | CASSILQGISNQPQHF
TRBJ2-1 | TRBV10-3 | . | TRBD2 | TGTGCCATCCTGGAGCCCGGGACTAGCGGGGAGGTTGAGCAGTTCTTC | CAILEPGTSGEVEQFF
TRBJ1-2 | TRBV5-5 | . | . | TGTGCCAGCAGTCTGACCTCCGAGCCGGGGGGCTACACCTTC | CASSLTSEPGGYTF
TRBJ2-5 | TRBV29-1 | . | . | TGCAGCGTTGTACCCTGGGCGTGGGAGGAGACCCAGTACTTC | CSVVPWAWEETQYF
TRBJ2-7 | TRBV28 | . | TRBD1 | TGTGCCAGCAGTTCCGGGGGACAGGGAAGACCCTACGAGCAGTACTTC | CASSSGGQGRPYEQYF
TRBJ2-1 | TRBV11-2 | . | TRBD2 | TGTGCCAGCAGCTTAGATGTTAGACTAGCGGGAGGCCGTCCCTACAATGAGCAGTTCTTC | CASSLDVRLAGGRPYNEQFF
TRBJ2-1 | TRBV3-1/TRBV3-2 | . | . | TGTGCCAGCAGCCAACTGGGACAAGGGGACGATGAGCAGTTCTTC | CASSQLGQGDDEQFF
TRBJ1-1 | TRBV5-4 | . | . | TGTGCCAGCAGCCCACCCAGGACAGACATGAACACTGAAGCTTTCTTT | CASSPPRTDMNTEAFF
TRBJ2-7 | TRBV28 | . | . | TGTGCCAGCAGTTTAGGAGGCCCCTACGAGCAGTACTTC | CASSLGGPYEQYF
TRBJ1-2 | TRBV19 | . | . | TGTGCCAGTAGTACTCAACAAAACTATGGCTACACCTTC | CASSTQQNYGYTF
TRBJ2-7 | TRBV4-3 | . | TRBD2 | TGCGCCAGCAGCCAAGAACAGGATCCGGGACTAGCGGCAGAGCAGTACTTC | CASSQEQDPGLAAEQYF
TRBJ2-5 | TRBV2 | . | . | TGTGCCAGCAGTGTAGTCGAGACCCAGTACTTC | CASSVVETQYF
TRBJ2-1 | TRBV20-1 | once | . | TGCAGTGCTAGACTAGGCAATGAGCAGTTCTTC | CSARLGNEQFF
TRBJ2-2 | TRBV28 | . | . | TGTGCCAGCAGTTTTCTGGGGGGATCAGACACCGGGGAGCTGTTTTTT | CASSFLGGSDTGELFF
TRBJ2-1 | TRBV1 | once | . | TGCACCAGCAGGAGATTCCGGGGGGTAGGGGCTCACAATGAGCAGTTCTTC | CTSRRFRGVGAHNEQFF
TRBJ2-3 | TRBV5-1 | . | TRBD2 | TGCGCCAGCAGCCCTCAAGCGGGAGATACAGATACGCAGTATTTT | CASSPQAGDTDTQYF
TRBJ1-1 | TRBV6-5 | . | . | TGTGCCAGCAGTTACTCGAGAAGCACTGAAGCTTTCTTT | CASSYSRSTEAFF
TRBJ2-1 | TRBV15 | . | TRBD2 | TGTGCCACCAGCAGAGCCGGGACTAGCGGGTACAATGAGCAGTTCTTC | CATSRAGTSGYNEQFF
TRBJ2-5 | TRBV7-2 | . | TRBD2 | TGTGCCAGCAGCCCGGGACTAGTCAAAGAGACCCAGTACTTC | CASSPGLVKETQYF